Below, one T cell receptor (beta chain) is given with its context. It lacks a known antigen. Base quality data are lacking; no much larger clone is found one base away. The CDR3 goes from the cysteine to the phenylalanine over 17 residues. Of all the DNA, just the CDR3 is kept, 51 bases in frame from base 1. CDR1 and CDR2 (KGHDR, SFDVKD) derive from the germline V gene. The junction carries 20 bases between V and J, which are trimmed by 7 bases and 0 bases respectively. These data are taken from a study of brain T cells in children with intractable seizures (dated by TCRdb to the early 2020s). About the investigation overall: As a first screen for immune gene transcripts, resected brain tissue from a few dozen pediatric epilepsy surgery cases was run on a NanoString immunology panel. Among the roughly twelve selected surgery cases, eight also had pre-surgery blood sequenced, leaving four with brain tissue only. What the work shows at the level of the full study, not this receptor alone: Viral specificity was inferred solely from CDR3 sequence similarity, and the HCMV serostatus of the patients was not known. Because pre- and post-surgery blood were sequenced to different depths, clones absent from the pre-surgery sample may reflect undersampling.

TCR beta chain sequences were generated from genomic DNA using the immunoSEQ assay. The published analysis was carried out like this. CDR3 sequences that did not begin with the conserved framework cysteine at position 104 were removed by hand. To get clonality, the normalized Shannon's Diversity Index was subtracted from one, giving values from 0 (maximal diversity) to 1 (oligoclonal). Differences in the frequency of the same CDR3 between samples, such as brain versus blood, were assessed with chi-squared comparison-of-proportions tests. Public clonotypes were identified through searches of immuneACCESS, and similarity to known antiviral clonotypes was evaluated with the VDJdb browser. Imported from immuneACCESS, the table was reduced by TCRdb to in-frame sequences with V and J called. These copies leave out some clones; in studies compared against another copy, an unresolved V gene accounts for under half, and the cause of the remainder is not known. That table is the source of V, J and clone size, and D and trimming were worked out from the DNA. This sample comprises under 400,000 clones, more than 85% of them detected only once. Of the sample, 5.5% to 6% falls within the top ten clones.

The label giving this sample's time point can be read as: blood from clinic visit 5 months post-surgery; TSC patient then seizure free. Surgery cases with the highest brain T cell transcript signatures were selected for TCR beta chain sequencing of brain tissue and, where available, blood. Before surgery, patients had received at least one anti-epileptic drug. TCR-sequenced patients were children with drug-resistant epilepsy due to tuberous sclerosis complex, focal cortical dysplasia, Rasmussen encephalitis or hemimegalencephaly. Bulk genomic DNA was isolated from unsorted brain tissue and whole blood using the Monarch genomic DNA purification kit.

The sample consisted of peripheral blood, taken around 5 months after surgery. This TCR was recovered from a boy in the first two years of life with tuberous sclerosis and intractable seizures. The chain links TRBV24-1 with TRBJ1-1; the D gene is unclear. This receptor carries the CDR3 CATRSSGLHNLNTEAFF. The nucleotide sequence is TGTGCCACCAGGAGCTCGGGATTACATAACCTGAACACTGAAGCTTTCTTT.